The TCR beta chain described here comes from a study of control samples from healthy donors and cancer patients. Trimming cost V 3 bases and J 4 bases, with 30 bases left between them. Germline assignment: CDR1 MDHEN and CDR2 SYDVKM. This CDR3 has 21 residues. Profiled with immunoSEQ multiplex PCR; TCRdb holds only in-frame clones, not every one. The sample shows tens of thousands of clones, approximately 87% of them seen only once. What was sequenced was blood. The V and J genes are TRBV28 and TRBJ1-4; D possibly corresponds to TRBD1 (5 bases). The TCR comes from a man aged 55 to 70 in good health. The CDR3 nucleotides read TGTGCCAGCAGTTTGGCCATGACATGGACTGAGAATGAGGGGATTAATGAAAAACTGTTTTTT. It translates to CASSLAMTWTENEGINEKLFF.